The rows below give T cell receptor beta chains drawn from one sample of a study of long-term antiretroviral therapy in people with HIV. Using immunoSEQ multiplex PCR, the repertoire was profiled, and TCRdb retains in-frame clones only, with some absent. The table records about 14,000 clones, roughly 82% of them present only once. The sequencing here drew on unsorted PBMCs, taken 0.4 years after starting antiretroviral therapy. These receptors were obtained from a man in his thirties or forties with HIV. CDR3s include the opening cysteine and the closing phenylalanine or tryptophan. A D gene is named only where the DNA matches it firmly. Part of the rows lack a size; the others show once, few, many or a class for expanded clones.

abundance	len	v_gene	d_gene	j_gene	CDR3nt	CDR3aa
-	14	TRBV4-1	TRBD1	TRBJ1-2	TGCGCCAGCAGCCAAGGCGACAGGGCTTATGGCTACACCTTC	CASSQGDRAYGYTF
-	16	TRBV5-5	TRBD1	TRBJ2-1	TGTGCCAGCAGCCTCGGACAGGGGGGTTTACTGGATGAGCAGTTCTTC	CASSLGQGGLLDEQFF
-	14	TRBV6-1	TRBD1	TRBJ1-4	TGTGCCAGCAGGGTAGGGACAGGCCTTGAAAAACTGTTTTTT	CASRVGTGLEKLFF
once	14	TRBV27	-	TRBJ2-7	TGTGCCAGCAGTTTAACAGGGGGAGGGTACGAGCAGTACTTC	CASSLTGGGYEQYF
-	15	TRBV5-1	-	TRBJ2-7	TGCGCCAGCAGCTTGGTTTCCGGGGTCACCTACGAGCAGTACTTC	CASSLVSGVTYEQYF
-	16	TRBV7-9	TRBD2	TRBJ2-3	TGTGCCAGCAGGGGTCTGGGGGGGAGATTCACAGATACGCAGTATTTT	CASRGLGGRFTDTQYF
once	13	TRBV10-3	-	TRBJ2-1	TGTGCCATCAGTGAGAATTGGGACAATGAGCAGTTCTTC	CAISENWDNEQFF
-	14	TRBV19	-	TRBJ1-6	TGTGCCAGTAGTATAGAACGTGGTAATTCACCCCTTCACTTT	CASSIERGNSPLHF
few	12	TRBV11-2	-	TRBJ2-5	TGTGCCAGCAGCTTAGCCCCAGAGACCCAGTACTTC	CASSLAPETQYF
-	12	TRBV19	-	TRBJ2-2	TGTGCCAGTAGTCCACTCACCGGGGAGCTGTTTTTT	CASSPLTGELFF
-	13	TRBV6-4	-	TRBJ1-1	TGTGCCAGCAGTGACGGGTTGAACACTGAAGCTTTCTTT	CASSDGLNTEAFF
-	14	TRBV28	-	TRBJ1-2	TGTGCCAGCAGTATCGCCGGGGCTAACTATGGCTACACCTTC	CASSIAGANYGYTF
once	14	TRBV9	TRBD1	TRBJ2-4	TGTGCCAGCAGCGTAGGAGGGGGCGAAAACATTCAGTACTTC	CASSVGGGENIQYF
-	14	TRBV15	-	TRBJ1-1	TGTGCCACCAGCAGAGTCAGCAGTAACACTGAAGCTTTCTTT	CATSRVSSNTEAFF
-	14	TRBV19	TRBD1	TRBJ1-2	TGTGCCAGTAGTATAGGCAGGGGGCAAGATGGCTACACCTTC	CASSIGRGQDGYTF
-	12	TRBV6-6	-	TRBJ1-1	TGTGCCAGCAGTGCTCAGGGAGGTGAAGCTTTCTTT	CASSAQGGEAFF
-	17	TRBV7-9	-	TRBJ2-2	TGTGCCAGCAGCACCACCGGGCAGAACCCCAATTTGAGGGAGCTGTTTTTT	CASSTTGQNPNLRELFF
-	13	TRBV19	-	TRBJ1-1	TGTGCCAGTAGTACGACGGAGAACACTGAAGCTTTCTTT	CASSTTENTEAFF
-	15	TRBV7-9	-	TRBJ1-1	TGTGCCAGCAGCTTAGGAGTTCGTGCGGGGACTGAAGCTTTCTTT	CASSLGVRAGTEAFF
once	16	TRBV6-5	TRBD2	TRBJ2-1	TGTGCCAGCAGTTTTCTAGCGGGTTCTACCTACAATGAGCAGTTCTTC	CASSFLAGSTYNEQFF
-	13	TRBV11-3	TRBD1	TRBJ2-1	TGTGCCAGCACCCGGACAGGGTTTAATGAGCAGTTCTTC	CASTRTGFNEQFF
-	16	TRBV5-5	TRBD2	TRBJ2-2	TGTGCCAGCAGCTTGACCCTAGCGGCTAACACCGGGGAGCTGTTTTTT	CASSLTLAANTGELFF
-	15	TRBV28	TRBD1	TRBJ2-2	TGTGCCAGCAGGGCGGGACAGGGTGGCACCGGGGAGCTGTTTTTT	CASRAGQGGTGELFF
-	14	TRBV2	TRBD1	TRBJ2-7	TGTGCCAGCAGGCCGGGACAGGGGGTCAACGAGCAGTACTTC	CASRPGQGVNEQYF
few	13	TRBV19	-	TRBJ2-7	TGTGCCAGTAGTGAGGGGTTGGCCTACGAGCAGTACTTC	CASSEGLAYEQYF
-	16	TRBV7-2	TRBD1	TRBJ1-2	TGTGCCAGCAGCGCCCGACAGGGGACTGGGAAGTATGGCTACACCTTC	CASSARQGTGKYGYTF
-	13	TRBV18	-	TRBJ1-5	TGTGCCAGCTCACCACCGAACAATCAGCCCCAGCATTTT	CASSPPNNQPQHF
-	16	TRBV7-2	TRBD1	TRBJ2-7	TGTGCCAGCAGCTTAGACCCGCCGGGACAGGGATACGAGCAGTACTTC	CASSLDPPGQGYEQYF
-	15	TRBV18	TRBD1	TRBJ1-1	TGTGCCAGCTCACCTGGGACAGGGGAGAACACTGAAGCTTTCTTT	CASSPGTGENTEAFF
-	16	TRBV27	TRBD1	TRBJ1-2	TGTGCCAGCAGTTTACGATCCGGGGGACAGCGATATGGCTACACCTTC	CASSLRSGGQRYGYTF
-	14	TRBV5-6	-	TRBJ1-1	TGTGCCAGCAGCTTGGAGGTTAGGAACACTGAAGCTTTCTTT	CASSLEVRNTEAFF
-	16	TRBV5-1	TRBD2	TRBJ2-1	TGCGCCAGCAGCTTGGGAGGCGGGAGCTCCTACAATGAGCAGTTCTTC	CASSLGGGSSYNEQFF
-	15	TRBV6-1	-	TRBJ2-3	TGTGCCAGCAGTGACCGGGACCGATCAACAGATACGCAGTATTTT	CASSDRDRSTDTQYF
-	16	TRBV4-2	-	TRBJ1-1	TGTGCCAGCAGCCAGGGCACCGGGACGGTGAACACTGAAGCTTTCTTT	CASSQGTGTVNTEAFF
-	14	TRBV4-3	-	TRBJ2-7	TGCGCCAGCAGCCGCGACACGTCTCGGGCGGAGCAGTACTTC	CASSRDTSRAEQYF
-	14	TRBV28	TRBD1	TRBJ1-1	TGTGCCAGCAGTGAGACAGGGGGCCGAACTGAAGCTTTCTTT	CASSETGGRTEAFF
-	11	TRBV28	TRBD1	TRBJ2-1	TGTGCCAGCAGACAGGGGAATGAGCAGTTCTTC	CASRQGNEQFF
-	16	TRBV10-3	-	TRBJ1-2	TGTGCCATCACCCCGGTGGGGGCCCGACAAAACTATGGCTACACCTTC	CAITPVGARQNYGYTF
once	15	TRBV18	-	TRBJ1-4	TGTGCCAGCTCACCACCGACAGGCGGTGGGGAAAAACTGTTTTTT	CASSPPTGGGEKLFF
-	16	TRBV7-9	-	TRBJ1-5	TGTGCCAGCAGCTACCCGGGCCCCTATAGCAATCAGCCCCAGCATTTT	CASSYPGPYSNQPQHF
-	16	TRBV19	-	TRBJ1-1	TGTGCCAGTAAAGTGGGGTCACGGGGAATGAACACTGAAGCTTTCTTT	CASKVGSRGMNTEAFF
-	10	TRBV27	-	TRBJ2-7	TGTGCCAGCGGACCCTACGAGCAGTACTTC	CASGPYEQYF
-	13	TRBV11-3	-	TRBJ2-1	TGTGCCAGCAGCTTAGGTGGGGAAAATGAGCAGTTCTTC	CASSLGGENEQFF
once	16	TRBV7-2	-	TRBJ1-6	TGTGCCAGCAGAGAAGACAGGAGCTCCTATAATTCACCCCTCCACTTT	CASREDRSSYNSPLHF
medium-sized	13	TRBV5-4	-	TRBJ2-7	TGTGCCAGCAGCTTCGACGGCGGGATAGAGCAGTACTTC	CASSFDGGIEQYF
-	14	TRBV28	-	TRBJ1-1	TGTGCCAGCAGGGAAGGAAGCCTGAACACTGAAGCTTTCTTT	CASREGSLNTEAFF
-	14	TRBV7-6	-	TRBJ2-1	TGTGCCAGCAGCTTAGCCTGGACAGTGAATGAGCAGTTCTTC	CASSLAWTVNEQFF
few	15	TRBV5-1	-	TRBJ1-5	TGCGCCAGCAGCTGGTCATCAGACAGAAATCAGCCCCAGCATTTT	CASSWSSDRNQPQHF
once	15	TRBV5-4	-	TRBJ1-1	TGTGCCAGCAGCCGTCCTAATCAGGGGAACACTGAAGCTTTCTTT	CASSRPNQGNTEAFF
-	13	TRBV29-1	-	TRBJ1-5	TGCAGCGTTGGCCTGACAGCCAATCAGCCCCAGCATTTT	CSVGLTANQPQHF